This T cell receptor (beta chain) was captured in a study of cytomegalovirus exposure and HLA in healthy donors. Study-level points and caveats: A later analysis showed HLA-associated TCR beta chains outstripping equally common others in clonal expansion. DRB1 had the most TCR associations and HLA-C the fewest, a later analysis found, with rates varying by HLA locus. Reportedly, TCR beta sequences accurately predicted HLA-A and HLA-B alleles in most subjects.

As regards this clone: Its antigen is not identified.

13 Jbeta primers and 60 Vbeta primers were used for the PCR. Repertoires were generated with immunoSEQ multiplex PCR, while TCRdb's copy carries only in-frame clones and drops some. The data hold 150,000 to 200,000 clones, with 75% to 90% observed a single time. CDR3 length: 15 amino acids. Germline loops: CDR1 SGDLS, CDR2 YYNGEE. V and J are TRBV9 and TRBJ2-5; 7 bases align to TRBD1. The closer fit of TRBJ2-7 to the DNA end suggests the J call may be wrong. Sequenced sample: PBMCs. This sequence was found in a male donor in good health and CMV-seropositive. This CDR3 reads CASSGPGQRPYEQYF. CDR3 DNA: TGTGCCAGCAGCGGGCCGGGACAGAGGCCCTACGAGCAGTACTTC.